This T cell receptor (beta chain) was recovered during a study of blood T cells in healthy people across ages. Study-level findings and limits: Long-lived donors exceeded aged donors in naive CD4+ cells and diversity.

For the second PCR, which ran for about 6 to 11 cycles, a sample-barcoded 5' primer and a J-beta primer mix were used. TCRdb independently ran MiXCR on the 5' RACE reads; one entry per CDR3 protein. The sample has 800,000 or so distinct CDR3 sequences, 20% to 30% seen once; the top ten hold more than 3%. Many counts were recorded for this clonotype. What it binds is unknown. Drawn from each donor were 9 to 10 milliliters of peripheral blood. The CDR3 totals 15 residues. Germline V gene lookup returns CDR1 MNHEY and CDR2 SVGAGI. V shed 6 bases and J 1 base; nucleotides not matched to a gene: 3. The data also belong to a second study, concerning T cells of mothers and their children. As that study records: The M1S primer of the second PCR added sample barcodes and 2-4 random nucleotides.

This TCR was recovered from a boy aged 5-17 years in good health. Specimen: blood. The J gene is TRBJ2-1, the V gene TRBV6-5, with TRBD2 matching 10 bases. The CDR3 region is CASSLSGRSYNEQFF. The CDR3 DNA sequence: TGTGCCAGCAGCCTTAGCGGGAGGTCCTACAATGAGCAGTTCTTC.